A single sample gave rise to the 8 T cell receptor beta chains below, sequenced in a study of shared clonotypes between healthy human individuals. The table came from immunoSEQ multiplex PCR; TCRdb's copy has only in-frame clones and leaves some out. Of more than 2,000,000 clones listed, roughly 92% are singletons. The specimen sequenced was naive CD4+ T cells sorted from blood. Subset defined: CD45RA+ positively selected. The receptor set was obtained from a man between 18 and 29 years old in good health.

This chain connects TRBV5-1 to TRBJ2-7, with TRBD2 identical over 16 bases. Germline CDR1 is SGHRS and CDR2 is YFSETQ. With 0 bases clipped from V and 8 bases from J, the junction kept 5 bases outside the gene matches. CDR3 length: 16 amino acids. CDR3 bases: TGCGCCAGCAGCTTGGAGGGACTAGCGGGAGGGAGGCAGCAGTACTTC. Translated, it gives CASSLEGLAGGRQQYF.

The chain is built from TRBV6-5 and TRBJ1-1, with D maybe TRBD1 (5 bases). CDR1 and CDR2 from the germline V gene are MNHEY and SVGAGI. The length of the CDR3 is 14 residues. V lost 8 bases, J lost 0 bases, and 13 bases lay in between. The chain's CDR3 is CASSRGALNTEAFF. Written as DNA, the CDR3 is TGTGCCAGCTCCCGTGGGGCGCTGAACACTGAAGCTTTCTTT.

The CDR3, as DNA: TGCGCCAGCAGCCGACCGACAGGGACGCGTGAGCAGTTCTTC. This encodes CASSRPTGTREQFF. This sequence joins TRBV4-1 and TRBJ2-1; 7 bases map to TRBD1. The CDR3 covers 14 residues. The V and J ends lost 4 bases and 9 bases, in that order; junction bases with no gene match: 9. Germline CDR1 MGHRA, CDR2 YSYEKL.

This rearrangement joins TRBV19 to TRBJ1-4; D is unclear. The germline V gene encodes CDR1 LNHDA and CDR2 SQIVND (reference sequence). This CDR3 has 16 residues. V lost 9 bases, J lost 2 bases, and 19 bases lay in between. The CDR3 here is CASQVGSLGTNEKLFF. The CDR3 DNA sequence: TGTGCCAGCCAAGTCGGAAGCTTGGGGACTAATGAAAAACTGTTTTTT.

Worth noting for this clone: Other DNA sequences from this sample encode an identical CDR3 as well. The chain carries TRBV4-1 and TRBJ2-7; D might be TRBD1 (5 bases). The CDR3 contains 14 residues. Germline V lookup: CDR1 MGHRA, CDR2 YSYEKL. The V and J ends lost 0 bases and 2 bases respectively, with 8 bases between them. CDR3 DNA: TGCGCCAGCAGCCAAGATTGGGGCCCCTACGAGCAGTACTTC. It is translated as CASSQDWGPYEQYF.

Notes on this clone: This CDR3 is also generated by other DNA sequences in the sample. The chain carries TRBV2 and TRBJ1-1, with D possibly matching TRBD1 (5 bases). The length of the CDR3 is 13 residues. Per germline, CDR1 SNHLY and CDR2 FYNNEI. V was pared by 4 bases and J by 1 base, with 7 bases between. This chain's CDR3 is CASSVTENTEAFF. In DNA form, the CDR3 reads TGTGCCAGCAGTGTGACAGAGAACACTGAAGCTTTCTTT.

The V and J genes are TRBV19 and TRBJ2-2, with 12 bases matching TRBD1. The CDR3 has 18 residues. The V gene's germline CDR1 is LNHDA and CDR2 SQIVND (reference sequence). Trimming cost V 3 bases and J 5 bases; bases outside gene matches: 10. The CDR3 is CASSMGGQGAARTGELFF. CDR3 bases: TGTGCCAGTAGTATGGGGGGACAGGGGGCCGCAAGGACCGGGGAGCTGTTTTTT.

The chain is built from TRBV11-2 and TRBJ2-1, with 7 bases lining up with TRBD2. Germline CDR1 and CDR2: SGHAT and FQNNGV. CDR3 length: 14 amino acids. The trim removed 2 bases at V and 7 bases at J, leaving 5 bases unmatched. The CDR3: CASSLSAGKNEQFF. In nucleotides, the CDR3 is TGTGCCAGCAGCTTATCAGCGGGAAAAAATGAGCAGTTCTTC.